These 17 T cell receptor beta chains originate from one sample sequenced in a study of cytomegalovirus exposure and HLA in healthy donors. A multiplex PCR was run with 60 Vbeta primers and 13 Jbeta primers. Here immunoSEQ multiplex PCR was the method, and the copy in TCRdb shows in-frame clones only, minus some. This sample has about 80,000 clones, with around 82% found just once. The source material was PBMCs. These receptors originate from a man aged 50-59 years in good health and CMV-seronegative.

This rearrangement joins TRBV5-1 to TRBJ2-7; 7 bases line up with TRBD2. The germline gives CDR1 SGHRS, CDR2 YFSETQ. This CDR3 comprises 16 residues. V lost 6 bases to trimming and J lost 3 bases; unmatched junction nucleotides: 15. The CDR3 nucleotides read TGCGCCAGCAACCCTACTAGCGTATCAAGTCGCTACGAGCAGTACTTC. Its protein is CASNPTSVSSRYEQYF.

This rearrangement joins TRBV18 to TRBJ2-5; 8 bases are a match to TRBD2. The CDR3 totals 17 residues. Looked up from germline, CDR1 is KGHSH and CDR2 is LQKENI. V shed 3 bases and J 4 bases; nucleotides not matched to a gene: 13. The CDR3 nucleotides are TGTGCCAGCTCACCTTTCACCAGCGGGGGAGCAGGAGAGACCCAGTACTTC. Translating gives CASSPFTSGGAGETQYF.

The chain carries TRBV28 and TRBJ1-5, with D perhaps matching TRBD1 (5 bases). The CDR3 is made up of 15 amino acids. Germline loops: CDR1 MDHEN, CDR2 SYDVKM. V was clipped by 5 bases and J by 0 bases, with 11 bases between them. CDR3 protein: CASSRNRNSNQPQHF. CDR3 coding DNA: TGTGCCAGCAGTCGGAACAGGAATAGCAATCAGCCCCAGCATTTT.

This rearrangement joins TRBV30 to TRBJ1-1; D possibly corresponds to TRBD1 (6 bases). CDR3 length equals 12 residues. Germline loops: CDR1 GTSNPN, CDR2 SVGIG (reference sequence). V was cut by 6 bases and J by 9 bases, with 17 bases left in between. Written as DNA, the CDR3 is TGTGCCTGTCGACAGGATTCTATGAAAGCTTTCTTT. Translating gives CACRQDSMKAFF.

J is TRBJ2-5 and V is TRBV7-9, with D possibly matching TRBD2 (6 bases). The tail of the sequence fits TRBJ2-7 better, so the J call may be wrong. CDR3 length: 14 residues. The germline gives CDR1 SEHNR, CDR2 FQNEAQ (reference sequence). The DNA for the CDR3 is TGTGCCAGCAGCAACCGGGACTTCTCCTACGAGCAGTACTTC. It is translated as CASSNRDFSYEQYF.

This clone was observed many times. The V gene is TRBV5-4, the J gene TRBJ1-5, with unresolved D. In germline, CDR1 is SGHNT, CDR2 YYREEE (reference sequence). The length of the CDR3 is 13 residues. V lost 4 bases, J lost 4 bases, and 9 bases lay in between. CDR3 coding DNA: TGTGCCAGCAGCCTTAATCCGAATCAGCCCCAGCATTTT. This gives the protein CASSLNPNQPQHF.

The V call is TRBV30, the J call TRBJ2-7; TRBD1 matches 7 bases. CDR3 length: 12 amino acids. Unmatched junction bases numbered 9, after V lost 4 bases and J lost 9 bases. Germline CDR1 and CDR2: GTSNPN and SVGIG (reference sequence). CDR3 DNA: TGTGCCTGGACACTAGACAGGGTGGTGCAGTACTTC. Its protein product is CAWTLDRVVQYF.

The V and J genes are TRBV10-1 and TRBJ2-5; 10 positions match TRBD1. Per the germline V gene, CDR1 is WNHNN and CDR2 is SYGVQD (reference sequence). V shed 3 bases and J 5 bases; nucleotides not matched to a gene: 12. CDR3 length: 17 residues. The CDR3 region is CASSDSTGGASRETQYF. In DNA, the CDR3 is TGCGCCAGCAGTGATTCGACAGGGGGCGCATCGCGGGAGACCCAGTACTTC.

This clone was seen once. The V gene is TRBV7-2, the J gene TRBJ2-6, with D possibly being TRBD1 (6 bases). Trimming removed 1 base at V and 0 bases at J, with 10 bases between. The CDR3 runs 17 residues. Per germline, CDR1 SGHTA and CDR2 FQGNSA. CDR3: CASSLETGDSGANVLTF. The CDR3 DNA reads as TGTGCCAGCAGCTTAGAGACAGGTGACTCTGGGGCCAACGTCCTGACTTTC.

Note on this clone: Its ends do not fully match the called genes, so a read error is possible. This chain joins TRBV7-9 and TRBJ2-7; TRBD2 agrees at 9 bases. The CDR3 has 14 residues. CDR1 SEHNR and CDR2 FQNEAQ come from the germline V gene (reference sequence). The CDR3 reads CSSSGGTFYYEQYF. DNA for the CDR3: TGTTCCAGCAGCGGGGGGACCTTTTACTACGAGCAGTACTTC.

The sample holds a few counts of this clone. The CDR3 reads CASSLQGSGYQPQHF. CDR3 bases: TGTGCCAGCAGTCTACAGGGATCGGGTTATCAGCCCCAGCATTTT. This chain joins TRBV6-1 and TRBJ1-5; D perhaps matches TRBD1 (6 bases). CDR3 length: 15 residues. The V end was cut by 5 bases, the J end by 5 bases, with 16 bases between. Germline V lookup: CDR1 MNHNS, CDR2 SASEGT.

The chain couples TRBV30 to TRBJ1-6; no firm D call. Germline V gene sequence: CDR1 GTSNPN, CDR2 SVGIG (reference sequence). The CDR3 contains 14 residues. V gave up 1 base and J gave up 7 bases, with 11 bases separating them. For the CDR3, the DNA is TGTGCCTGGAGTGGCGGACTCGACAATTCACCCCTCCACTTT. Encoded protein: CAWSGGLDNSPLHF.

This rearrangement joins TRBV10-1 to TRBJ1-1; D is unclear. The germline V and J ends were trimmed by 2 bases and 9 bases, with 19 bases remaining between them. The CDR3 contains 15 residues. Germline loops: CDR1 WNHNN, CDR2 SYGVQD (reference sequence). The CDR3 nucleotides are TGCGCCAGCAGTGAGCCCCGACAAGGTGAAGTTAAAGCTTTCTTT. It encodes CASSEPRQGEVKAFF.

The V call is TRBV6-1, the J call TRBJ2-3; the D gene is possibly TRBD2 (6 bases). The CDR3 spans 14 residues. Germline V gene data show CDR1 as MNHNS and CDR2 as SASEGT. With 1 base removed from V and 6 bases from J, the gap between germline ends came to 11 bases. CDR3 nucleotides: TGTGCCAGCAGTGAAGAGGGGAGGTTGGATACGCAGTATTTT. The encoded protein is CASSEEGRLDTQYF.

The V and J genes are TRBV9 and TRBJ2-1; 10 bases agree with TRBD2. Germline CDR1 SGDLS, CDR2 YYNGEE. The CDR3 is 16 residues long. Unmatched junction bases numbered 11, after V lost 6 bases and J lost 5 bases. The CDR3 sequence is CASTTLGTSANNEQFF. As DNA, the CDR3 is TGTGCCAGCACCACCCTGGGGACTAGCGCCAACAATGAGCAGTTCTTC.

The chain employs TRBV9 and TRBJ1-4, with a tentative D call TRBD1 (6 bases). Germline V gene sequence: CDR1 SGDLS, CDR2 YYNGEE. Trimming pared 0 bases from V and 7 bases from J, leaving 13 bases between. This CDR3 has 15 amino acids. As DNA, the CDR3 is TGTGCCAGCAGCGTAGCGGGGGGGGGCGGTGAAAAACTGTTTTTT. Protein: CASSVAGGGGEKLFF.

The chain joins TRBV10-1 to TRBJ2-2; possible D gene TRBD1, 5 bases. There are 14 residues in the CDR3. Per the germline V gene, CDR1 is WNHNN and CDR2 is SYGVQD (reference sequence). The V end lost 2 bases, the J end lost 1 base, and 5 bases lay between the germline ends. CDR3: CASSERGNTGELFF. CDR3 coding DNA: TGCGCCAGCAGTGAGAGGGGGAACACCGGGGAGCTGTTTTTT.